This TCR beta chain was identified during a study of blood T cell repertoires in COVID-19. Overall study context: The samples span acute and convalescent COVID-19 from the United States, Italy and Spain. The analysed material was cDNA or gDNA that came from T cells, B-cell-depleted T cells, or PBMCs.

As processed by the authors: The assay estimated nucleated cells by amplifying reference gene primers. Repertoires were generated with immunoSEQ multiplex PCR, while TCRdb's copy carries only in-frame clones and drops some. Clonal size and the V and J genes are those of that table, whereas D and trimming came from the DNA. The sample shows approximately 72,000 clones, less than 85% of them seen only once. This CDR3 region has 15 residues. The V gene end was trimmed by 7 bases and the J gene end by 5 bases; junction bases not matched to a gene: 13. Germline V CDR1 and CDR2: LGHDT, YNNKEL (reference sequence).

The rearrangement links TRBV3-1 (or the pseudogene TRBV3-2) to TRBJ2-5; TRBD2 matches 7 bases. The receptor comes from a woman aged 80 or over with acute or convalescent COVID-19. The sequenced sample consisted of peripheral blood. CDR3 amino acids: CASTRTNGRGETQYF. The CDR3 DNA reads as TGTGCCAGCACACGTACCAATGGGCGGGGGGAGACCCAGTACTTC.